The text below deals with one T cell receptor (beta chain). This specimen belongs to a study of CD4+ T cells in melanoma. Assay used: immunoSEQ multiplex PCR; TCRdb lists only in-frame clones, some missing. The sample has 120,000 to 150,000 clones, 85% to 95% seen once. This clonotype originated in a human donor with melanoma.

The CDR3 here is CASSLFGDDTQYF. The CDR3 DNA sequence: TGTGCCAGCAGCTTATTCGGGGACGATACGCAGTATTTT. V gene TRBV7-3 combines with J gene TRBJ2-3; the D call may be TRBD1 or TRBD2 (5 bases each). V lost 2 bases to trimming and J lost 6 bases, with 9 bases between them. Germline CDR1 and CDR2: SGHTA and FQGTGA. The CDR3 sequence is 13 residues long. Filled out from reference TRBV7-3 and TRBJ2-3, the complete variable domain reads GAGVSQTPSNKVTEKGKYVELRCDPISGHTALYWYRQSLGQGPEFLIYFQGTGAADDSGLPNDRFFAVRPEGSVSTLKIQRTERGDSAVYLCASSLFGDDTQYFGPGTRLTVL.